The 9 T cell receptor beta chains in this list originate from one sample, sequenced in a study of T cell responses to AZD1222 COVID-19 vaccine. Here immunoSEQ multiplex PCR was the method, and the copy in TCRdb shows in-frame clones only, minus some. Among 95,000 to 100,000 clones, roughly nine tenths were seen once, and the ten largest hold roughly 24%. Sequencing used peripheral blood, obtained on day 0 of AZD1222 vaccination. The receptors derive from an adult in good health.

The V gene is TRBV4-2, the J gene TRBJ2-5; 10 nucleotides line up with TRBD2. Germline assignment: CDR1 LGHNA and CDR2 YNFKEQ. The CDR3 runs to 15 residues. Unmatched junction bases numbered 4, after V lost 1 base and J lost 5 bases. CDR3 sequence: CASSQASGSMETQYF. The CDR3 bases are TGTGCCAGCAGCCAAGCTAGCGGGAGCATGGAGACCCAGTACTTC.

This chain joins TRBV7-2 and TRBJ2-7; 13 nucleotides line up with TRBD2. The CDR3 is 17 residues long. J was trimmed by 0 bases and V by 3 bases; bases with no gene match: 5. In germline, CDR1 is SGHTA, CDR2 FQGNSA. The CDR3 sequence: CASSLAGTSGVSYEQYF. DNA of the CDR3: TGTGCCAGCAGCTTGGCCGGGACTAGCGGGGTCTCCTACGAGCAGTACTTC.

CDR3 region: CSVADRVETDTQYF. In nucleotides, the CDR3 is TGCAGCGTCGCCGACAGGGTGGAAACAGATACGCAGTATTTT. V is TRBV29-1 and J is TRBJ2-3; 7 bases agree with TRBD1. Germline CDR1 reads SQVTM; CDR2 reads ANQGSEA. J was trimmed by 3 bases and V by 6 bases; bases with no gene match: 9. This CDR3 has 14 amino acids.

The V gene is TRBV3-1 (or the pseudogene TRBV3-2), the J gene TRBJ2-7; 10 bases line up with TRBD2. The V gene's germline CDR1 is LGHDT and CDR2 YNNKEL (reference sequence). There are 14 residues in the CDR3. The J segment lost 9 bases and the V segment lost 1 base, leaving 6 bases of the junction unmatched. Written as DNA, the CDR3 is TGTGCCAGCAGCCAAGGTGCACTAGCGGGAACGCAGTACTTC. This gives the protein CASSQGALAGTQYF.

The CDR3 reads CASSLVTDYEQYF. CDR3 in DNA: TGCGCCAGCAGCTTGGTTACAGACTACGAGCAGTACTTC. The rearrangement links TRBV5-1 to TRBJ2-7; D gene ambiguous. CDR3 size: 13 residues. From germline, CDR1 is SGHRS and CDR2 YFSETQ. V was cut by 0 bases and J by 3 bases, with 7 bases left in between.

The rearrangement joins TRBV5-1 to TRBJ2-7, with 9 bases that match TRBD2. V lost 0 bases, J lost 1 base, and 2 bases stayed unmatched. From germline, CDR1 is SGHRS and CDR2 YFSETQ. The CDR3 is made up of 15 amino acids. CDR3 in amino acids: CASSLGLAESYEQYF. Here the CDR3 DNA reads TGCGCCAGCAGCTTGGGACTAGCGGAATCCTACGAGCAGTACTTC.

The rearrangement uses TRBV10-3 and TRBJ2-1, with TRBD2 as a possible D gene (6 bases). Trimming left V 8 bases short and J 8 bases short, with 19 bases between. The CDR3 extends over 14 amino acids. Germline CDR1 and CDR2: ENHRY and SYGVKD. The CDR3 protein is CAILGGRGVDEQFF. The CDR3, as DNA: TGTGCCATCCTCGGAGGGCGCGGGGTGGATGAGCAGTTCTTC.

The CDR3 here is CASSSGTGRASYNEQFF. Written as DNA, the CDR3 is TGTGCCAGCAGCTCAGGGACAGGGAGGGCCTCCTACAATGAGCAGTTCTTC. This chain links TRBV7-3 with TRBJ2-1; 9 bases line up with TRBD1. The V gene's germline CDR1 is SGHTA and CDR2 FQGTGA. There are 17 residues in the CDR3. V lost 4 bases and J lost 0; bases outside the gene matches: 7.

This clone was detected only once. For the CDR3, the DNA is TGTGCCAGCAGCCTCGTGCAGGGTGGTGGCTACACCTTC. Translation: CASSLVQGGGYTF. The rearrangement joins TRBV7-2 to TRBJ1-2; tentative D call: TRBD1 (5 bases). The CDR3 length is 13 residues. V was pared by 5 bases and J by 7 bases, with 14 bases between. Germline assignment: CDR1 SGHTA and CDR2 FQGNSA.